This T cell receptor beta chain was sequenced during a study of OX40 agonist ivuxolimab in advanced cancers. Across the study: At 0.01 to 10 mg/kg, ivuxolimab was administered intravenously to patients every 2 weeks.

Looked up from germline, CDR1 is SGHAT and CDR2 is FQNNGV. V was shortened by 5 bases and J by 5 bases, with 15 bases between the two germline ends. The CDR3 is 15 residues long. Repertoires were generated with immunoSEQ multiplex PCR, while TCRdb's copy carries only in-frame clones and drops some. Counted here are around 79,000 clones, around 85% occurring once; the ten biggest clones make up roughly 0.66%. This clonotype was sampled from an adult with an advanced solid tumor such as melanoma, head and neck, liver or kidney cancer. The specimen comprised CD4+ or CD8+ T cells sorted from blood, sampled in a trial of the OX40 agonist ivuxolimab. The chain has TRBV11-2 and TRBJ2-2, with D perhaps matching TRBD1 or TRBD2 (5 bases each). CDR3 sequence: CASSARGAGTGELFF. The CDR3 bases are TGTGCCAGCAGCGCCCGAGGGGCCGGGACCGGGGAGCTGTTTTTT.